Presented here are 13 T cell receptor beta chains from one specimen sequenced in a study of OX40 agonist ivuxolimab in advanced cancers. The repertoire was sequenced with immunoSEQ multiplex PCR; TCRdb's copy has only in-frame clones and lacks some. The repertoire consists of 52,000 or so clones, with around four fifths occurring once and the leading ten covering approximately 3%. Sequences were derived from CD4+ or CD8+ T cells sorted from blood, sampled in a trial of the OX40 agonist ivuxolimab. The receptors originated from an adult with an advanced solid tumor such as melanoma, head and neck, liver or kidney cancer.

The gene calls are TRBV4-1 and TRBJ2-1; the D call may be TRBD1 or TRBD2 (6 bases each). The CDR3 contains 16 residues. CDR1 is MGHRA and CDR2 is YSYEKL in the germline V gene. Trimming took off 1 base at V and 7 bases at J, with 17 bases between the two ends. CDR3 DNA: TGCGCCAGCAGCCAAGGAGGGGGAGGCCACATAAATGAGCAGTTCTTC. This sequence encodes CASSQGGGGHINEQFF.

The V and J genes are TRBV11-3 and TRBJ2-2, with D possibly being TRBD1 (5 bases). The CDR3 runs to 15 residues. The V gene lost 0 bases and the J gene lost 1 base, with 6 bases spanning the gap. Germline loops: CDR1 SGHNT, CDR2 YENEEA. CDR3: CASSLDTGNTGELFF. The CDR3 nucleotides read TGTGCCAGCAGCTTAGATACAGGGAACACCGGGGAGCTGTTTTTT.

The gene calls are TRBV6-5 and TRBJ2-1; D gene unclear. Germline V gives CDR1 MNHEY, CDR2 SVGAGI. The CDR3 runs 16 residues. Trimming left V 4 bases short and J 0 bases short, with 13 bases between. CDR3 in DNA: TGTGCCAGCAGTTCCCAGGCGACTCCCTCCTACAATGAGCAGTTCTTC. Translated, it gives CASSSQATPSYNEQFF.

This clone was picked up one time. V usage is TRBV5-1 and J usage is TRBJ2-4, with D tentatively TRBD2 (5 bases). Trimming cost V 6 bases and J 7 bases, with 17 bases left between them. This CDR3 region has 14 residues. CDR1 is SGHRS and CDR2 is YFSETQ in the germline V gene. CDR3 residues: CASTEGSLLNIQYF. CDR3 nucleotide sequence: TGCGCCAGCACCGAGGGTAGCCTTTTGAACATTCAGTACTTC.

This clone was counted a few times. The rearrangement uses TRBV5-1 and TRBJ1-2; D remains ambiguous. Germline CDR1 and CDR2: SGHRS and YFSETQ. V lost 2 bases and J lost 4, with 12 bases in between. The CDR3 is 14 amino acids. The DNA of the CDR3 is TGCGCCAGCAGCTTCGGACCGACGGGCTATGGCTACACCTTC. Its protein is CASSFGPTGYGYTF.

J is TRBJ2-2 and V is TRBV25-1; 7 bases align to TRBD1. This CDR3 has 17 amino acids. J gave up 5 bases and V 0 bases, and 9 bases lay outside the gene matches. Germline assignment: CDR1 MGHDK and CDR2 SYGVNS. The CDR3 coding sequence is TGTGCCAGCAGTGAATATGGCTTCGGGACAGCGACCGGGGAGCTGTTTTTT. It encodes CASSEYGFGTATGELFF.

V and J are TRBV5-6 and TRBJ2-3; TRBD2 agrees at 8 bases. The CDR3 spans 15 residues. Germline CDR1 and CDR2: SGHDT and YYEEEE. V shed 4 bases, J shed 6 bases, and the junction held 10 bases outside the gene matches. CDR3: CASSHQAGVADTQYF. DNA of the CDR3: TGTGCCAGCAGCCACCAAGCGGGAGTAGCTGATACGCAGTATTTT. The full variable domain, completed using reference TRBV5-6 and TRBJ2-3, is DAGVTQSPTHLIKTRGQQVTLRCSPKSGHDTVSWYQQALGQGPQFIFQYYEEEERQRGNFPDRFSGHQFPNYSSELNVNALLLGDSALYLCASSHQAGVADTQYFGPGTRLTVL.

The chain employs TRBV29-1 and TRBJ1-2, with TRBD1 identical over 7 bases. V shed 5 bases, J shed 5 bases, and the junction held 5 bases outside the gene matches. The germline V gene encodes CDR1 SQVTM and CDR2 ANQGSEA. CDR3 length: 12 amino acids. The CDR3: CSVSGQAYGYTF. Written as DNA, the CDR3 is TGCAGCGTTTCTGGACAGGCATATGGCTACACCTTC.

A few counts support this clone. This chain links TRBV7-9 with TRBJ2-3; D is unclear. Germline values: CDR1 SEHNR, CDR2 FQNEAQ (reference sequence). The V and J ends lost 5 bases and 6 bases respectively, with 12 bases between them. This CDR3 is built from 13 residues. The CDR3 coding sequence is TGTGCCAGCAGCACCTTTCCCGCGGATACGCAGTATTTT. This encodes CASSTFPADTQYF.

This clone was counted between two and nine times. The V call is TRBV2, the J call TRBJ2-1, with D maybe TRBD2 (6 bases). V lost 8 bases, J lost 3 bases, and 14 bases lay in between. Germline values: CDR1 SNHLY, CDR2 FYNNEI. This CDR3 is built from 14 residues. CDR3 nucleotide sequence: TGTGCCAGCCAATTAGCGGCTATCTACAATGAGCAGTTCTTC. This codes for CASQLAAIYNEQFF.

CDR3 bases: TGTGCCAGCAGCTTAGATCTTTATCAGCCCCAGCATTTT. Amino acids: CASSLDLYQPQHF. This chain connects TRBV7-2 to TRBJ1-5; the D is unclear. Deletions cut 1 base from V and 5 bases from J, with 6 bases between. Looked up from germline, CDR1 is SGHTA and CDR2 is FQGNSA. This CDR3 comprises 13 residues. The whole variable domain, filled in from reference TRBV7-2 and TRBJ1-5, reads GAGVSQSPSNKVTEKGKDVELRCDPISGHTALYWYRQSLGQGLEFLIYFQGNSAPDKSGLPSDRFSAERTGGSVSTLTIQRTQQEDSAVYLCASSLDLYQPQHFGDGTRLSIL.

Only one count was recorded for this clone. The V and J genes are TRBV5-1 and TRBJ2-7; D might be TRBD2 (6 bases). Germline lookup yields CDR1 SGHRS and CDR2 YFSETQ. This CDR3 region has 15 residues. The V end lost 0 bases, the J end lost 5 bases, and 15 bases lay between the germline ends. In DNA, the CDR3 is TGCGCCAGCAGCTTGGAGAGGGTGGGGGAGGACGAGCAGTACTTC. Translated: CASSLERVGEDEQYF.

The chain combines TRBV19 with TRBJ2-1; the match to TRBD2 covers 9 bases. With V trimmed by 2 bases and J by 8 bases, 4 bases remained unmatched. The CDR3 extends over 14 amino acids. From germline, CDR1 is LNHDA and CDR2 SQIVND (reference sequence). The CDR3 loop is CASSIIAGAHEQFF. The CDR3 nucleotides are TGTGCCAGTAGTATAATAGCGGGAGCCCATGAGCAGTTCTTC.